Listed below are T cell receptor beta chains from one sample, sequenced in a study of blood T cell repertoires in COVID-19. Libraries were prepared by immunoSEQ multiplex PCR; TCRdb keeps only in-frame clonotypes and omits some of them. The sample records 280,000 or so clones, approximately 88% being singletons. Material: PBMCs or T cells enriched from blood (not recorded which). Receptors were obtained from a woman aged 40 to 50 who had recovered from COVID-19. Both conserved end residues are part of each CDR3. Each record gives: J gene, V gene, D gene, clone size, CDR3 protein, CDR3 DNA. A D gene is named only where the DNA matches it firmly. Clone sizes are given selectively: once, few, many, or a class where the clone is expanded.

J gene: TRBJ1-2
V gene: TRBV28
D gene: NA
clone size: once
CDR3 protein: CASSLIPRYYGYTF
CDR3 DNA: TGTGCCAGCAGTTTAATTCCCAGATACTATGGCTACACCTTC

J gene: TRBJ2-1
V gene: TRBV7-3
D gene: TRBD1
clone size: NA
CDR3 protein: CASSLDRVNNEQFF
CDR3 DNA: TGTGCCAGCAGCTTAGACAGGGTCAACAATGAGCAGTTCTTC

J gene: TRBJ2-5
V gene: TRBV5-8
D gene: NA
clone size: NA
CDR3 protein: CASSLKEAQYF
CDR3 DNA: TGTGCCAGCAGCTTGAAGGAGGCCCAGTACTTC

J gene: TRBJ2-3
V gene: TRBV6-5
D gene: TRBD1
clone size: NA
CDR3 protein: CASRDRGVRDTQYF
CDR3 DNA: TGTGCCAGCAGGGACAGGGGGGTACGAGATACGCAGTATTTT

J gene: TRBJ1-2
V gene: TRBV21-1
D gene: NA
clone size: NA
CDR3 protein: CASSKDGKGGLLGYGYTF
CDR3 DNA: TGTGCCAGCAGCAAAGATGGGAAAGGAGGCCTCCTGGGCTATGGCTACACCTTC

J gene: TRBJ1-2
V gene: TRBV6-5
D gene: NA
clone size: NA
CDR3 protein: CASRSTGMRYGYTF
CDR3 DNA: TGTGCCAGCAGATCTACAGGGATGCGCTATGGCTACACCTTC

J gene: TRBJ2-7
V gene: TRBV7-2
D gene: NA
clone size: NA
CDR3 protein: CASNPTPGQSYEQYF
CDR3 DNA: TGTGCCAGCAACCCTACCCCCGGACAGTCTTACGAGCAGTACTTC

J gene: TRBJ1-1
V gene: TRBV30
D gene: TRBD1
clone size: once
CDR3 protein: CAWSLGTVNTEAFF
CDR3 DNA: TGTGCCTGGAGTCTAGGGACAGTGAACACTGAAGCTTTCTTT

J gene: TRBJ2-3
V gene: TRBV28
D gene: TRBD2
clone size: NA
CDR3 protein: CASSLPGGSGSTDTQYF
CDR3 DNA: TGTGCCAGCAGTTTACCGGGGGGTAGCGGGAGCACAGATACGCAGTATTTT

J gene: TRBJ1-6
V gene: TRBV30
D gene: NA
clone size: few
CDR3 protein: CAWSSSGDSPLHF
CDR3 DNA: TGTGCCTGGAGCTCCTCGGGGGATTCACCCCTCCACTTT

J gene: TRBJ1-3
V gene: TRBV11-3
D gene: TRBD1
clone size: NA
CDR3 protein: CASSPGQGSGNTIYF
CDR3 DNA: TGTGCCAGCAGCCCGGGACAGGGATCTGGAAACACCATATATTTT

J gene: TRBJ2-7
V gene: TRBV21-1
D gene: NA
clone size: NA
CDR3 protein: CASSTRQSYEQYF
CDR3 DNA: TGTGCCAGCAGCACCCGACAGTCCTACGAGCAGTACTTC

J gene: TRBJ2-7
V gene: TRBV18
D gene: NA
clone size: NA
CDR3 protein: CASSPTRGAETYEQYF
CDR3 DNA: TGTGCCAGCTCACCAACCCGGGGGGCCGAGACCTACGAGCAGTACTTC

J gene: TRBJ2-3
V gene: TRBV6-6
D gene: TRBD2
clone size: once
CDR3 protein: CASTGRYHTDTQYF
CDR3 DNA: TGTGCCAGCACCGGGAGGTACCACACAGATACGCAGTATTTT

J gene: TRBJ2-7
V gene: TRBV20-1
D gene: TRBD1
clone size: few
CDR3 protein: CSYGTVYEQYF
CDR3 DNA: TGCAGTTACGGGACAGTCTACGAGCAGTACTTC

J gene: TRBJ2-7
V gene: TRBV4-3
D gene: NA
clone size: NA
CDR3 protein: CASSQDLGYEQYF
CDR3 DNA: TGCGCCAGCAGCCAAGATCTCGGGTACGAGCAGTACTTC

J gene: TRBJ2-3
V gene: TRBV5-1
D gene: TRBD2
clone size: NA
CDR3 protein: CASSPPSGDPSTDTQYF
CDR3 DNA: TGCGCCAGCAGCCCGCCTAGCGGAGACCCTAGCACAGATACGCAGTATTTT

J gene: TRBJ2-3
V gene: TRBV5-1
D gene: TRBD2
clone size: NA
CDR3 protein: CASSSTTSGKSTDTQYF
CDR3 DNA: TGCGCCAGCAGCTCCACGACTAGCGGCAAAAGCACAGATACGCAGTATTTT

J gene: TRBJ1-5
V gene: TRBV21-1
D gene: NA
clone size: NA
CDR3 protein: CASSIGQIEPQHF
CDR3 DNA: TGTGCCAGCAGCATAGGACAGATTGAGCCCCAGCATTTT

J gene: TRBJ1-3
V gene: TRBV10-3
D gene: NA
clone size: NA
CDR3 protein: CAIRSEGTGNTIYF
CDR3 DNA: TGTGCCATCAGGTCCGAGGGTACTGGAAACACCATATATTTT

J gene: TRBJ1-4
V gene: TRBV29-1
D gene: NA
clone size: NA
CDR3 protein: CTSSLGEREEKLFF
CDR3 DNA: TGCACCTCCTCTCTAGGTGAGCGGGAAGAAAAACTGTTTTTT

J gene: TRBJ2-7
V gene: TRBV2
D gene: NA
clone size: NA
CDR3 protein: CASSRRGPYEQYF
CDR3 DNA: TGTGCCAGCAGTCGAAGGGGCCCCTACGAGCAGTACTTC

J gene: TRBJ2-3
V gene: TRBV28
D gene: TRBD2
clone size: NA
CDR3 protein: CTSGITDTQYF
CDR3 DNA: TGTACTAGCGGGATCACAGATACGCAGTATTTT

J gene: TRBJ1-5
V gene: TRBV5-6
D gene: NA
clone size: once
CDR3 protein: CASSLSQNQPQHF
CDR3 DNA: TGTGCCAGCAGCTTGAGCCAAAATCAGCCCCAGCATTTT

J gene: TRBJ2-3
V gene: TRBV7-9
D gene: NA
clone size: once
CDR3 protein: CASSLGAGTDTQYF
CDR3 DNA: TGTGCCAGCAGCTTAGGAGCGGGCACAGATACGCAGTATTTT

J gene: TRBJ1-4
V gene: TRBV7-9
D gene: TRBD1
clone size: NA
CDR3 protein: CASTPLGGRFGKLFF
CDR3 DNA: TGTGCCAGCACCCCATTAGGGGGCCGCTTCGGGAAACTGTTTTTT

J gene: TRBJ2-1
V gene: TRBV5-1
D gene: TRBD1
clone size: NA
CDR3 protein: CASTWDRVNEQFF
CDR3 DNA: TGCGCCAGCACTTGGGACAGGGTGAATGAGCAGTTCTTC

J gene: TRBJ2-5
V gene: TRBV5-1
D gene: NA
clone size: NA
CDR3 protein: CASSQKGSGETQYF
CDR3 DNA: TGCGCCAGCAGCCAGAAGGGGTCTGGGGAGACCCAGTACTTC

J gene: TRBJ2-7
V gene: TRBV3-1/TRBV3-2
D gene: NA
clone size: NA
CDR3 protein: CASSQDQYRAGEQYF
CDR3 DNA: TGTGCCAGCAGCCAAGATCAGTACAGGGCGGGCGAGCAGTACTTC

J gene: TRBJ2-5
V gene: TRBV5-1
D gene: TRBD2
clone size: NA
CDR3 protein: CASSLVAGGPEETQYF
CDR3 DNA: TGCGCCAGCAGCTTGGTGGCGGGAGGGCCTGAAGAGACCCAGTACTTC

J gene: TRBJ2-7
V gene: TRBV2
D gene: NA
clone size: NA
CDR3 protein: CASSGDNSYEQYF
CDR3 DNA: TGTGCCAGCAGTGGGGACAACTCCTACGAGCAGTACTTC

J gene: TRBJ1-1
V gene: TRBV7-2
D gene: NA
clone size: NA
CDR3 protein: CASSITGYTEAFF
CDR3 DNA: TGTGCCAGCAGCATTACAGGATACACTGAAGCTTTCTTT

J gene: TRBJ1-5
V gene: TRBV30
D gene: NA
clone size: NA
CDR3 protein: CAWEDTFNQPQHF
CDR3 DNA: TGTGCCTGGGAGGACACTTTCAATCAGCCCCAGCATTTT

J gene: TRBJ2-5
V gene: TRBV7-8
D gene: NA
clone size: NA
CDR3 protein: CASSLAVAEETQYF
CDR3 DNA: TGTGCCAGCAGCTTAGCGGTGGCGGAAGAGACCCAGTACTTC

J gene: TRBJ1-1
V gene: TRBV12-3/TRBV12-4
D gene: NA
clone size: NA
CDR3 protein: CASSFPGWTEAFF
CDR3 DNA: TGTGCCAGCAGTTTTCCCGGTTGGACTGAAGCTTTCTTT

J gene: TRBJ1-2
V gene: TRBV30
D gene: TRBD1
clone size: NA
CDR3 protein: CACRTGGTLGGYTF
CDR3 DNA: TGTGCCTGCCGGACAGGGGGAACACTAGGGGGCTACACCTTC

J gene: TRBJ1-5
V gene: TRBV14
D gene: NA
clone size: NA
CDR3 protein: CASSQDLGGISNQPQHF
CDR3 DNA: TGTGCCAGCAGCCAAGATCTTGGGGGGATTAGCAATCAGCCCCAGCATTTT

J gene: TRBJ1-3
V gene: TRBV20-1
D gene: NA
clone size: few
CDR3 protein: CSASQDNSGNTIYF
CDR3 DNA: TGCAGTGCTAGTCAGGACAACTCTGGAAACACCATATATTTT

J gene: TRBJ1-5
V gene: TRBV15
D gene: TRBD1
clone size: NA
CDR3 protein: CATSRGTGGLVRSQPQHF
CDR3 DNA: TGTGCCACCAGCCGAGGGACAGGGGGCTTGGTTCGGAGTCAGCCCCAGCATTTT

J gene: TRBJ2-3
V gene: TRBV7-6
D gene: NA
clone size: NA
CDR3 protein: CASSLGRPGDTQYF
CDR3 DNA: TGTGCCAGCAGCCTAGGAAGGCCGGGAGATACGCAGTATTTT

J gene: TRBJ2-1
V gene: TRBV7-3
D gene: NA
clone size: NA
CDR3 protein: CASRYSDGRRANEQFF
CDR3 DNA: TGTGCCAGCAGGTACAGTGACGGGCGGAGGGCCAATGAGCAGTTCTTC

J gene: TRBJ2-1
V gene: TRBV2
D gene: NA
clone size: once
CDR3 protein: CASSGLDNEQFF
CDR3 DNA: TGTGCCAGCAGTGGGCTCGACAATGAGCAGTTCTTC

J gene: TRBJ1-2
V gene: TRBV4-1
D gene: NA
clone size: NA
CDR3 protein: CASSQGPSGYTF
CDR3 DNA: TGCGCCAGCAGCCAAGGTCCCAGTGGCTACACCTTC

J gene: TRBJ2-3
V gene: TRBV19
D gene: TRBD2
clone size: NA
CDR3 protein: CASSMIAGGSTDTQYF
CDR3 DNA: TGTGCCAGTAGTATGATTGCGGGAGGGAGCACAGATACGCAGTATTTT

J gene: TRBJ1-4
V gene: TRBV11-2
D gene: TRBD1
clone size: once
CDR3 protein: CASSLRVQGAGKLFF
CDR3 DNA: TGTGCCAGCAGCTTAAGAGTCCAGGGGGCGGGAAAACTGTTTTTT

J gene: TRBJ2-5
V gene: TRBV6-2/TRBV6-3
D gene: NA
clone size: few
CDR3 protein: CASSYRGRGARETQYF
CDR3 DNA: TGTGCCAGCAGTTACAGGGGGAGAGGAGCGAGAGAGACCCAGTACTTC

J gene: TRBJ2-5
V gene: TRBV7-2
D gene: NA
clone size: NA
CDR3 protein: CASSLYKETQYF
CDR3 DNA: TGTGCCAGCAGCTTGTATAAAGAGACCCAGTACTTC

J gene: TRBJ2-3
V gene: TRBV5-1
D gene: TRBD2
clone size: NA
CDR3 protein: CASSWGLVGGTDTQYF
CDR3 DNA: TGCGCCAGCAGCTGGGGACTAGTAGGTGGCACAGATACGCAGTATTTT

J gene: TRBJ2-6
V gene: TRBV7-9
D gene: TRBD2
clone size: NA
CDR3 protein: CASSLVSGAAGANVLTF
CDR3 DNA: TGTGCCAGCAGCTTAGTAAGCGGGGCTGCTGGGGCCAACGTCCTGACTTTC

J gene: TRBJ2-2
V gene: TRBV6-5
D gene: NA
clone size: NA
CDR3 protein: CATNRVSSSTGELFF
CDR3 DNA: TGTGCCACCAACAGGGTTTCAAGTTCCACCGGGGAGCTGTTTTTT

J gene: TRBJ2-7
V gene: TRBV10-3
D gene: TRBD1
clone size: NA
CDR3 protein: CAISERDRVSYEQYF
CDR3 DNA: TGTGCCATCAGTGAACGGGACAGGGTCTCCTACGAGCAGTACTTC

J gene: TRBJ1-3
V gene: TRBV6-5
D gene: TRBD1
clone size: NA
CDR3 protein: CASRRDRDSGNTIYF
CDR3 DNA: TGTGCCAGCAGGAGGGACAGGGATTCTGGAAACACCATATATTTT

J gene: TRBJ2-5
V gene: TRBV30
D gene: NA
clone size: NA
CDR3 protein: CAWSGLHLVSPPYF
CDR3 DNA: TGTGCCTGGAGTGGACTGCACCTAGTTAGCCCGCCGTACTTC